Shown below are 16 T cell receptor beta chains from a single sample sequenced in a study of cytomegalovirus exposure and HLA in healthy donors. PCR used 60 Vbeta primers and 13 Jbeta primers. Profiled with immunoSEQ multiplex PCR; TCRdb holds only in-frame clones, not every one. The sample gives 180,000 or so clones, more than 60% of which show up once; more than 1.4% is in the top ten. Sequenced sample: PBMCs. These receptors came from a man aged 18 to 30 in good health and CMV-seronegative.

The J gene is TRBJ2-3, the V gene TRBV11-2; the D gene is possibly TRBD2 (5 bases). CDR1 is SGHAT and CDR2 is FQNNGV in the germline V gene. Trimming removed 1 base at V and 4 bases at J, with 12 bases between. The CDR3 totals 15 residues. As DNA, the CDR3 is TGTGCCAGCAGCTTAGTGGCCGGGGTCCCAGATACGCAGTATTTT. Translating gives CASSLVAGVPDTQYF.

This clone was picked up one time. The rearrangement joins TRBV7-9 to TRBJ1-1; tentatively, D is TRBD1 (6 bases). Germline V CDR1 and CDR2: SEHNR, FQNEAQ (reference sequence). This CDR3 has 12 residues. The germline V and J ends were trimmed by 5 bases and 9 bases, with 13 bases remaining between them. DNA for the CDR3: TGTGCCAGCAGCCGCGGGGGGGGCAAAGCTTTCTTT. As protein: CASSRGGGKAFF.

The chain recombines TRBV11-3 with TRBJ2-1; tentatively, D is TRBD2 (5 bases). Germline-derived CDR1 and CDR2 are SGHNT and YENEEA. The CDR3 runs 11 residues. Trimming removed 3 bases from V and 12 bases from J, with 9 bases in between. This chain's CDR3 is CASSLRALQFF. DNA for the CDR3: TGTGCCAGCAGCTTGAGGGCTCTGCAGTTCTTC.

This clone has only a few counts. The rearrangement uses TRBV7-8 and TRBJ2-6; D is perhaps TRBD2 (5 bases). The V end was cut by 2 bases, the J end by 1 base, with 9 bases between. Germline-derived CDR1 and CDR2 are SGHVS and FQNEAQ. The CDR3 totals 16 residues. CDR3 amino acids: CASSLWSGSGANVLTF. In DNA form, the CDR3 reads TGTGCCAGCAGCTTATGGTCGGGGTCTGGGGCCAACGTCCTGACTTTC. The variable domain in full, with the rest retrieved from reference TRBV7-8 and TRBJ2-6, is GAGVSQSPRYKVAKRGQDVALRCDPISGHVSLFWYQQALGQGPEFLTYFQNEAQLDKSGLPSDRFFAERPEGSVSTLKIQRTQQEDSAVYLCASSLWSGSGANVLTFGAGSRLTVL.

The genes are TRBV30 and TRBJ1-5; 7 bases are shared with TRBD1. The CDR3 is made up of 15 amino acids. Germline CDR1 reads GTSNPN; CDR2 reads SVGIG (reference sequence). Losses at the gene ends were 4 bases for V and 4 bases for J; bases not matched to a gene: 10. CDR3 region: CAWTGPGTDNQPQHF. The CDR3 DNA follows: TGTGCCTGGACTGGCCCCGGGACAGATAATCAGCCCCAGCATTTT. Together with reference TRBV30 and TRBJ1-5, the CDR3 gives the full variable domain: SQTIHQWPATLVQPVGSPLSLECTVEGTSNPNLYWYRQAAGRGLQLLFYSVGIGQISSEVPQNLSASRPQDRQFILSSKKLLLSDSGFYLCAWTGPGTDNQPQHFGDGTRLSIL.

This clone was detected a few times. The chain has TRBV21-1 and TRBJ1-4. TRBV21-1 is a pseudogene segment. The CDR3 is 18 amino acids. The CDR3 nucleotides read TGTGCCAGCAGCAAATGCTCAGCGCACCTTGCAACTAATGAAAAACTGTTTTTT. Encoded protein: CASSKCSAHLATNEKLFF.

This rearrangement joins TRBV4-2 to TRBJ2-2; 7 nucleotides line up with TRBD1. J gave up 2 bases and V 4 bases, and 4 bases lay outside the gene matches. The CDR3 is 15 amino acids. Germline loops: CDR1 LGHNA, CDR2 YNFKEQ. The CDR3 coding sequence is TGTGCCAGCAGCCCGACAGGGAAAAACACCGGGGAGCTGTTTTTT. Translated, it gives CASSPTGKNTGELFF.

The chain couples TRBV25-1 to TRBJ2-3; perhaps TRBD2 as D (5 bases). Germline V gives CDR1 MGHDK, CDR2 SYGVNS. Trimming took 4 bases from V and 2 from J, leaving 16 bases between them. The CDR3 length is 16 residues. The CDR3 sequence: CASSGPWERNTDTQYF. The CDR3 nucleotides read TGTGCCAGCAGTGGCCCGTGGGAGCGTAACACAGATACGCAGTATTTT. Complete variable domain (other parts from reference TRBV25-1 and TRBJ2-3): EADIYQTPRYLVIGTGKKITLECSQTMGHDKMYWYQQDPGMELHLIHYSYGVNSTEKGDLSSESTVSRIRTEHFPLTLESARPSHTSQYLCASSGPWERNTDTQYFGPGTRLTVL.

This chain connects TRBV13 to TRBJ2-1; 9 nucleotides agree with TRBD2. J gave up 4 bases and V 7 bases, and 5 bases lay outside the gene matches. CDR1 is PRHDT, CDR2 FYEKMQ, per germline (reference sequence). The CDR3 has 14 residues. The CDR3 loop reads CASTRTSAYNEQFF. The DNA of the CDR3 is TGTGCCAGCACAAGGACTAGCGCTTACAATGAGCAGTTCTTC.

As for this clone: The junction shows a germline mismatch at one end, possibly a read error. The chain employs TRBV5-1 and TRBJ2-3; the match to TRBD2 covers 7 bases. This CDR3 has 14 amino acids. CDR1 and CDR2 from the germline V gene are SGHRS and YFSETQ. CDR3 region: CASSWGSGGSTQYF. As DNA, the CDR3 is TGTGCCAGCAGCTGGGGGTCGGGGGGATCTACGCAGTATTTT.

This clone was seen more than once but under ten times. This chain links TRBV2 with TRBJ1-2; tentative D call: TRBD1 (5 bases). CDR1 and CDR2 from the germline V gene are SNHLY and FYNNEI. The CDR3 spans 14 residues. V dropped 5 bases and J dropped 0 bases, with 10 bases sitting between them. The CDR3 sequence is CASSIQGTNYGYTF. DNA for the CDR3: TGTGCCAGCAGTATCCAGGGTACTAACTATGGCTACACCTTC.

In this sample, this clone turned up a few times. J is TRBJ1-1 and V is TRBV2; the D gene is possibly TRBD1 (5 bases). The germline V and J ends were trimmed by 5 bases and 4 bases, with 8 bases remaining between them. CDR1 and CDR2 (germline): SNHLY, FYNNEI. This CDR3 has 12 residues. Written as DNA, the CDR3 is TGTGCCAGCAGTTCAGGGCCCACTGAAGCTTTCTTT. This translates into CASSSGPTEAFF.

This sequence joins TRBV6-1 and TRBJ2-3; 12 nucleotides agree with TRBD2. Germline CDR1 MNHNS, CDR2 SASEGT. CDR3 length equals 15 residues. V shed 8 bases and J 6 bases; nucleotides not matched to a gene: 9. The CDR3 sequence: CASQKSSGGDDTQYF. The CDR3 DNA is TGTGCCAGCCAAAAGTCTAGCGGGGGGGACGATACGCAGTATTTT.

The chain is built from TRBV6-5 and TRBJ2-5; 9 nucleotides match TRBD1. The CDR3 spans 15 residues. The germline CDR1 and CDR2 sequences are MNHEY and SVGAGI. With V trimmed by 6 bases and J by 3 bases, 8 bases remained unmatched. The CDR3 loop reads CASSKGTGFEETQYF. Written as DNA, the CDR3 is TGTGCCAGCAGCAAAGGGACAGGGTTTGAAGAGACCCAGTACTTC.

This chain uses TRBV9 with TRBJ2-1, with 8 positions matching TRBD2. CDR3 size: 17 residues. The germline gives CDR1 SGDLS, CDR2 YYNGEE. V shed 4 bases, J shed 4 bases, and the junction held 13 bases outside the gene matches. The CDR3 DNA reads as TGTGCCAGCAGCACCCAAGTCGGGGGGGGGCCATACAATGAGCAGTTCTTC. It translates to CASSTQVGGGPYNEQFF.

The gene calls are TRBV4-3 and TRBJ2-3, with D uncertain. Germline CDR1 reads LGHNA; CDR2 reads YSLEER. With 4 bases removed from V and 2 bases from J, the gap between germline ends came to 7 bases. This CDR3 region has 13 residues. CDR3 coding DNA: TGCGCCAGCAGCCTGAGCATCACAGATACGCAGTATTTT. Translating it yields CASSLSITDTQYF.